The 9 T cell receptor beta chains reported below all come from one sample, sequenced in a study of blood T cells in healthy people across ages. A J-beta primer mix and a sample-barcoded 5' primer were used in a second PCR of roughly 6 to 12 cycles. In TCRdb, the 5' RACE reads were re-called with MiXCR into one record per CDR3 protein. This sample has hundreds of thousands of distinct CDR3 sequences, with 49% found just once. Sequenced input: blood. The source of these receptors is a woman aged 60-70 years in good health.

The V call is TRBV15, the J call TRBJ1-2; D not certain. This CDR3 is 12 amino acids long. CDR1 LNHNV and CDR2 YYDKDF come from the germline V gene (reference sequence). Deletions cut 0 bases from V and 8 bases from J, with 7 bases between. The CDR3 DNA reads TGTGCCACCAGCAGAGATCGATCGGGCTACACCTTC. The encoded protein is CATSRDRSGYTF.

The V call is TRBV7-3, the J call TRBJ2-3; D may correspond to TRBD1 or TRBD2 (5 bases each). In germline, CDR1 is SGHTA, CDR2 FQGTGA. The V and J ends lost 1 base and 6 bases respectively, with 14 bases between them. The CDR3 covers 15 residues. The DNA for the CDR3 is TGTGCCAGCAGCTTAATGGGCGGTGGGACGGATACGCAGTATTTT. It specifies CASSLMGGGTDTQYF.

The chain joins TRBV3-1 to TRBJ2-4; D remains ambiguous. The J call is doubtful: the DNA matches TRBJ2-7 better. Per germline, CDR1 LGHDT and CDR2 YNNKEL (reference sequence). This CDR3 comprises 14 residues. For the CDR3, the DNA is TGTGCCAGCAGCCAAGGAATGGGGTCCGACGAGCAGTACTTC. This translates into CASSQGMGSDEQYF.

This clonotype has more than one count but fewer than ten. The gene calls are TRBV18 and TRBJ2-7, with 9 bases that match TRBD2. Germline CDR1 and CDR2: KGHSH and LQKENI. Germline trimming cut 3 bases from V and 3 bases from J; bases unmatched to any gene: 6. This CDR3 contains 15 residues. CDR3 amino acids: CASSPLASGNYEQYF. The CDR3 DNA reads as TGTGCCAGCTCACCCTTAGCTAGCGGGAACTACGAGCAGTACTTC.

This clonotype was seen a few times. The CDR3 coding sequence is TGTGCCAGCAGCTGGGACTATTCCTACGAGCAGTACTTC. Translation: CASSWDYSYEQYF. The chain recombines TRBV5-8 with TRBJ2-7; 7 nucleotides match TRBD2. The CDR3 is 13 residues long. Germline lookup yields CDR1 SGHTS and CDR2 YDEGEE. V lost 3 bases, J lost 1 base, and 1 base stayed unmatched.

The gene calls are TRBV29-1 and TRBJ2-1, with D perhaps TRBD1 (5 bases). This CDR3 region has 13 residues. In germline, CDR1 is SQVTM, CDR2 ANQGSEA. V was cut by 8 bases and J by 8 bases, with 19 bases left in between. The CDR3 protein is CSTRAPGRDEQFF. The CDR3 region has the DNA TGCAGCACCAGGGCCCCGGGCAGGGATGAGCAGTTCTTC.

The rearrangement uses TRBV20-1 and TRBJ2-5, with a weak D call TRBD2 (5 bases). CDR1 and CDR2 from the germline V gene are DFQATT and SNEGSKA (reference sequence). There are 13 residues in the CDR3. Trimming left V 4 bases short and J 4 bases short, with 13 bases between. CDR3 in amino acids: CSATRWGVETQYF. Here the CDR3 DNA reads TGCAGTGCTACCCGTTGGGGAGTAGAGACCCAGTACTTC.

The V call is TRBV20-1, the J call TRBJ1-4, with 9 bases fitting TRBD1. There are 14 residues in the CDR3. Germline assignment: CDR1 DFQATT and CDR2 SNEGSKA (reference sequence). The V and J ends lost 6 bases and 6 bases, in that order; junction bases with no gene match: 8. In nucleotides, the CDR3 is TGCAGTGCAAGACGGGGACAGGGTGATGAAAAACTGTTTTTT. Its translation is CSARRGQGDEKLFF.

This rearrangement joins TRBV20-1 to TRBJ2-1; 10 positions agree with TRBD2. With the DNA end fitting TRBJ2-7 better, the J assignment may be wrong. CDR1 and CDR2 (germline): DFQATT, SNEGSKA (reference sequence). CDR3 size: 14 residues. The DNA of the CDR3 is TGCAGTGCTTGGAGCGGGAGGGCCTACAATGAGCAGTACTTC. It encodes CSAWSGRAYNEQYF.